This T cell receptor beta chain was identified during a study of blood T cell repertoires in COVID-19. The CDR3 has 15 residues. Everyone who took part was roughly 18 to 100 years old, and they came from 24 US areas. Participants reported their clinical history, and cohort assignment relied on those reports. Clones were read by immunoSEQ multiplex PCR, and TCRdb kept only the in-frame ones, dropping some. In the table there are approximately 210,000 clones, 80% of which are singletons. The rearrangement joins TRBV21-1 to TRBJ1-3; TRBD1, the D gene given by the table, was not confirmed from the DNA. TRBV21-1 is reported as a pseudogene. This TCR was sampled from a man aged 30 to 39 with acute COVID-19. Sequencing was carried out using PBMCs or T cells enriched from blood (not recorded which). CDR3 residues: CASSKADRGGNTIYF. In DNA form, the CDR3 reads TGTGCCAGCAGCAAAGCGGACAGGGGAGGAAACACCATATATTTT.